These 25 T cell receptor beta chains share one sample of origin, sequenced in a study of T cell changes during pregnancy in multiple sclerosis. The assay was immunoSEQ multiplex PCR, and TCRdb's table has in-frame clones only and misses some. The data hold 50,000 to 65,000 clones, with roughly nine tenths observed a single time. The starting material was peripheral blood, obtained in the first trimester of pregnancy. The source of these receptors is a female donor in good health, enrolled as a control in a pregnancy study.

CDR3 in DNA: TGTGCCAGCAGTTACTTGCTAGCGGGAAATACCGGGGAGCTGTTTTTT. It specifies CASSYLLAGNTGELFF. This rearrangement joins TRBV6-6 to TRBJ2-2, with 9 bases that match TRBD2. This CDR3 contains 16 residues. After removal of 1 base from V and 5 bases from J, the junction contained 5 bases not matched to a gene. The germline V gene encodes CDR1 MNHNY and CDR2 SVGAGI (reference sequence).

The J gene is TRBJ1-1, the V gene TRBV2; 12 bases are a match to TRBD1. Germline V gene sequence: CDR1 SNHLY, CDR2 FYNNEI. J was trimmed by 5 bases and V by 10 bases; bases with no gene match: 17. This CDR3 region has 17 residues. CDR3 bases: TGTGCCACCCAGTTCGGGGGACAGGGGGCTTTGGAGACTGAAGCTTTCTTT. Amino acid sequence: CATQFGGQGALETEAFF.

This sequence joins TRBV5-1 and TRBJ2-5, with TRBD2 identical over 8 bases. J gave up 4 bases and V 6 bases, and 8 bases lay outside the gene matches. The CDR3 loop spans 14 amino acids. Germline V gene lookup returns CDR1 SGHRS and CDR2 YFSETQ. The chain's CDR3 is CASKMAGGTETQYF. The CDR3 DNA sequence: TGCGCCAGCAAAATGGCGGGGGGCACAGAGACCCAGTACTTC.

The V call is TRBV5-1, the J call TRBJ2-1, with a weak D call TRBD1 (6 bases). V lost 4 bases to trimming and J lost 2 bases, with 13 bases between them. This CDR3 spans 15 amino acids. Germline assignment: CDR1 SGHRS and CDR2 YFSETQ. The CDR3 reads CASSVGRGTYNEQFF. The CDR3 DNA follows: TGCGCCAGCAGCGTCGGTAGGGGGACCTACAATGAGCAGTTCTTC.

This chain connects TRBV27 to TRBJ2-3, with D hard to call. The V and J ends lost 5 bases and 2 bases respectively, with 8 bases between them. The CDR3 length is 13 residues. The germline V gene has CDR1 MNHEY and CDR2 SMNVEV (reference sequence). The CDR3 DNA sequence: TGTGCCAGCAGTGTCCTTTTCACAGATACGCAGTATTTT. Translation: CASSVLFTDTQYF.

The chain joins TRBV19 to TRBJ2-2; possible D gene TRBD2, 6 bases. The ends were cut back, 7 bases at V and 1 base at J, with 10 bases in the middle. The CDR3 covers 14 residues. The germline V gene has CDR1 LNHDA and CDR2 SQIVND (reference sequence). CDR3 in DNA: TGTGCCAGTAATTCGCGGGGGAACACCGGGGAGCTGTTTTTT. Translation: CASNSRGNTGELFF.

The chain uses TRBV5-1 and TRBJ2-3; D may be TRBD1 (5 bases). CDR3 length: 14 residues. Trimming removed 4 bases from V and 6 bases from J, with 15 bases in between. Germline V CDR1 and CDR2: SGHRS, YFSETQ. Here the CDR3 DNA reads TGCGCCAGCAGCCCTCCCGAGACAGTCGATACGCAGTATTTT. Its translation: CASSPPETVDTQYF.

This clone came up once. The chain links TRBV6-1 to TRBJ2-3, with D possibly being TRBD2 (5 bases). Germline CDR1 and CDR2: MNHNS and SASEGT. The length of the CDR3 is 15 residues. V was pared by 2 bases and J by 0 bases, with 9 bases between. The CDR3 spells CASSELASSTDTQYF. CDR3 nucleotide sequence: TGTGCCAGCAGTGAACTAGCATCTAGCACAGATACGCAGTATTTT.

The chain combines TRBV14 with TRBJ2-7, with D unclear. CDR1 is SGHDN, CDR2 FVKESK, per germline. This CDR3 contains 13 residues. V lost 2 bases and J 6 bases, leaving 11 bases between the germline ends. This CDR3 is CASSQNQVGEQYF. As DNA, the CDR3 is TGTGCCAGCAGCCAAAACCAGGTCGGCGAGCAGTACTTC.

This clone was counted once. The chain is built from TRBV11-2 and TRBJ2-7, with D possibly being TRBD2 (5 bases). This CDR3 has 13 amino acids. Germline V lookup: CDR1 SGHAT, CDR2 FQNNGV. Trimming pared 4 bases from V and 12 bases from J, leaving 19 bases between. CDR3 sequence (DNA): TGTGCCAGCAGCTCAGACCTAAGAGGGAAGACGTACTTC. Residues: CASSSDLRGKTYF.

V gene TRBV5-4 combines with J gene TRBJ1-5; maybe TRBD1 (5 bases). Between the trimmed V and J ends, which lost 4 bases and 5 bases, there was a span of 16 bases. The CDR3 has 15 amino acids. The V gene's germline CDR1 is SGHNT and CDR2 YYREEE (reference sequence). CDR3 protein: CASSRGGAEDQPQHF. The DNA for the CDR3 is TGTGCCAGCAGCCGGGGAGGGGCAGAGGATCAGCCCCAGCATTTT.

The CDR3 DNA reads as TGTGCCAGTAGTATAGACCTGGACAGCGCCTACGAGCAGTACTTC. It is translated as CASSIDLDSAYEQYF. The chain employs TRBV19 and TRBJ2-7; TRBD1 is a possible D gene (6 bases). V shed 0 bases and J shed 2 bases, with 11 bases lying between them. Germline values: CDR1 LNHDA, CDR2 SQIVND (reference sequence). This CDR3 region has 15 residues.

This chain joins TRBV7-9 and TRBJ2-2, with TRBD2 matching over 8 bases. The germline gives CDR1 SEHNR, CDR2 FQNEAQ (reference sequence). The CDR3 contains 13 residues. V gave up 7 bases and J gave up 7 bases; unmatched junction bases: 5. The CDR3 DNA follows: TGTGCCAGCAAAAAGCGGGAGTACGGGGAGCTGTTTTTT. Translated: CASKKREYGELFF. The full variable domain, in which reference TRBV7-9 and TRBJ2-2 provide the parts outside the CDR3, is DTGVSQNPRHKITKRGQNVTFRCDPISEHNRLYWYRQTLGQGPEFLTYFQNEAQLEKSRLLSDRFSAERPKGSFSTLEIQRTEQGDSAMYLCASKKREYGELFFGEGSRLTVL.

This clone was seen only once. The genes are TRBV7-2 and TRBJ1-2; D gene uncertain. Germline values: CDR1 SGHTA, CDR2 FQGNSA. Trimming took 5 bases from V and 4 from J, leaving 8 bases between them. There are 12 residues in the CDR3. This CDR3 reads CASSPEGYGYTF. The CDR3 DNA reads TGTGCCAGCAGCCCGGAGGGCTATGGCTACACCTTC.

The rearrangement joins TRBV5-5 to TRBJ1-5; no clear D gene. Germline V lookup: CDR1 SGHKS, CDR2 YYEKEE (reference sequence). This CDR3 comprises 15 residues. The ends were cut back, 5 bases at V and 0 bases at J, with 12 bases in the middle. The CDR3 coding sequence is TGTGCCAGCAGTACTGGTGCGGATAGCAATCAGCCCCAGCATTTT. Its translation is CASSTGADSNQPQHF.

The V call is TRBV15, the J call TRBJ2-1, with 8 positions matching TRBD2. The CDR3 loop spans 18 amino acids. CDR1 is LNHNV, CDR2 YYDKDF, per germline (reference sequence). V shed 2 bases, J shed 9 bases, and the junction held 18 bases outside the gene matches. This chain's CDR3 is CATSRSPSLREDEGEQFF. The CDR3 nucleotides read TGTGCCACCAGCAGATCCCCGTCCCTGCGGGAGGACGAAGGTGAGCAGTTCTTC.

V usage is TRBV7-8 and J usage is TRBJ1-1; D not resolved. Germline V CDR1 and CDR2: SGHVS, FQNEAQ. The CDR3 has 14 amino acids. The V end was cut by 3 bases, the J end by 2 bases, with 10 bases between. In DNA form, the CDR3 reads TGTGCCAGCAGCTTTGGGCAGATTAACACTGAAGCTTTCTTT. This encodes CASSFGQINTEAFF.

V and J are TRBV19 and TRBJ2-7; 8 nucleotides match TRBD1. The CDR3 loop spans 16 amino acids. Trimming removed 4 bases from V and 3 bases from J; junction bases left unmatched: 11. Germline CDR1 LNHDA, CDR2 SQIVND (reference sequence). In DNA form, the CDR3 reads TGTGCCAGTAGTAACCCGTCCGGGACAGGCCTCTACGAGCAGTACTTC. Protein sequence: CASSNPSGTGLYEQYF.

The chain is built from TRBV27 and TRBJ1-1; TRBD1 is a possible D gene (5 bases). Trimming removed 1 base at V and 1 base at J, with 16 bases between. CDR1 MNHEY and CDR2 SMNVEV come from the germline V gene (reference sequence). The CDR3 sequence is 17 residues long. The CDR3 reads CASSLWFTGGGNTEAFF. CDR3 sequence (DNA): TGTGCCAGCAGTTTATGGTTCACAGGCGGGGGGAACACTGAAGCTTTCTTT.

The chain carries TRBV28 and TRBJ1-2, with TRBD1 matching over 10 bases. This CDR3 is 13 amino acids long. Losses at the gene ends were 6 bases for V and 7 bases for J; bases not matched to a gene: 5. The germline V gene has CDR1 MDHEN and CDR2 SYDVKM. CDR3 coding DNA: TGTGCCAGCAGGGTGACAGGGGGCGGTGGCTACACCTTC. Translation gives CASRVTGGGGYTF.

The genes are TRBV2 and TRBJ1-5, with TRBD1 as a possible D gene (6 bases). Germline CDR1 SNHLY, CDR2 FYNNEI. The V and J ends lost 2 bases and 5 bases respectively, with 10 bases between them. The CDR3 covers 14 residues. The CDR3 DNA reads as TGTGCCAGCAGTGAACTGGGGGGGCATCAGCCCCAGCATTTT. It specifies CASSELGGHQPQHF.

CDR3: CASKAQGATNEKLFF. The CDR3 nucleotides read TGTGCCAGCAAAGCTCAAGGGGCGACTAATGAAAAACTGTTTTTT. This chain joins TRBV27 and TRBJ1-4; tentative D call: TRBD1 (5 bases). Looked up from germline, CDR1 is MNHEY and CDR2 is SMNVEV (reference sequence). There are 15 residues in the CDR3. The V end lost 7 bases, the J end lost 2 bases, and 14 bases lay between the germline ends.

The chain employs TRBV18 and TRBJ2-7; possible D gene TRBD1, 5 bases. Germline V gene sequence: CDR1 KGHSH, CDR2 LQKENI. The CDR3 has 16 amino acids. Trimming left V 4 bases short and J 2 bases short, with 18 bases between. The CDR3 bases are TGTGCCAGCTCACAACAGGATCCCGACCCTGCCTACGAGCAGTACTTC. It translates to CASSQQDPDPAYEQYF.

The V gene is TRBV11-3, the J gene TRBJ2-3; D is possibly TRBD2 (6 bases). The germline V gene has CDR1 SGHNT and CDR2 YENEEA. V lost 4 bases and J 2 bases, leaving 25 bases between the germline ends. The CDR3 consists of 19 residues. The CDR3 here is CASSSFNPVLAPNTDTQYF. DNA of the CDR3: TGTGCCAGCAGCTCCTTTAATCCCGTTCTAGCGCCAAACACAGATACGCAGTATTTT.

V and J are TRBV5-1 and TRBJ2-3; no definite D call. The ends were cut back, 3 bases at V and 2 bases at J, with 4 bases in the middle. This CDR3 comprises 12 residues. Germline V CDR1 and CDR2: SGHRS, YFSETQ. In DNA form, the CDR3 reads TGCGCCAGCAGCTGGGCCACAGATACGCAGTATTTT. As protein: CASSWATDTQYF.